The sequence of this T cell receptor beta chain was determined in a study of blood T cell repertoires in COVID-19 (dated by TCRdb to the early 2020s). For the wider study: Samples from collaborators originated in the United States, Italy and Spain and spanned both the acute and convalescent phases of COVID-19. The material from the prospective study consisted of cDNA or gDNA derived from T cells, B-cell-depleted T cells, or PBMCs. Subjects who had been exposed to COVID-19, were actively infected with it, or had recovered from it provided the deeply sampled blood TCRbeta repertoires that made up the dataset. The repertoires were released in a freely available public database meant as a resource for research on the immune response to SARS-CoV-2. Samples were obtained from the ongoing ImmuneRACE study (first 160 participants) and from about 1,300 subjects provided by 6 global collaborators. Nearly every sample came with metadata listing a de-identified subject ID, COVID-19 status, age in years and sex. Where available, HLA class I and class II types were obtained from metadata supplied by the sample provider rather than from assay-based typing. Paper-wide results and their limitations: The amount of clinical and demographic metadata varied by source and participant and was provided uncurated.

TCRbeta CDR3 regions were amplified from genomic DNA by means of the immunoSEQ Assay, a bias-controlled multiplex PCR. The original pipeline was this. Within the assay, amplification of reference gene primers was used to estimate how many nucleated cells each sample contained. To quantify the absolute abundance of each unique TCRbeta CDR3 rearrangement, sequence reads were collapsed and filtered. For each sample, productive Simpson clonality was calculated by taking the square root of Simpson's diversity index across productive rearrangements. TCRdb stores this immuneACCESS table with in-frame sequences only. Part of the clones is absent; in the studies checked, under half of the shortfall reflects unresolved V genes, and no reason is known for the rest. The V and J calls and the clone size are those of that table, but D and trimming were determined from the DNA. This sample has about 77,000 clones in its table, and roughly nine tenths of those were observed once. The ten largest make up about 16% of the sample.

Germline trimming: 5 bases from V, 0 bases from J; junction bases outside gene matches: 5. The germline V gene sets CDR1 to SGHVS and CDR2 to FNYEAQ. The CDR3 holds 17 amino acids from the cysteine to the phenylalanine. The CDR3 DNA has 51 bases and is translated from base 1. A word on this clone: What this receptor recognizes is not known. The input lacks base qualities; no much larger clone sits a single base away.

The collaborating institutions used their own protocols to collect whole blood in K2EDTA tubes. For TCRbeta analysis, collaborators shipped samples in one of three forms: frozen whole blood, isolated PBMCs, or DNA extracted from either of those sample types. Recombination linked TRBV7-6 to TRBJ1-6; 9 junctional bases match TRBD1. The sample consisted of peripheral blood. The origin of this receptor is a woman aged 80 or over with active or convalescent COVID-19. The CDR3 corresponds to CASSPGTGSSYNSPLHF. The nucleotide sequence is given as TGTGCCAGCAGCCCGGGGACAGGGAGCTCCTATAATTCACCCCTCCACTTT.